Listed here is a single T cell receptor beta chain. The antigen is undetermined. UMIs and sample barcodes were carried by the TCR alpha and TCR beta cDNA libraries that 5'RACE produced using constant-segment primers. Via MiXCR, TCRdb re-called the 5' RACE reads, giving one row per CDR3 protein. The repertoire includes some 320,000 distinct CDR3 sequences, roughly 13% of them detected once, and roughly a fifth sits in the top ten. The CDR3 extends over 14 amino acids. Trimming took 2 bases from V and 5 from J, leaving 12 bases between them. Looked up from germline, CDR1 is MNHEY and CDR2 is SVGAGI. These data belong to a study of T-cell memory formation after mild COVID-19. Notes on the study in general: Balance between CD4 and CD8 was seen in clones contracting day 15 to 85, and a CD4+ lean was seen in later expanders. Contracting CD4+ clones sat mainly in CM and EM; CD8+ in EMRA.

The sequence came from a man aged 18 to 30 who had mild COVID-19 (a few samples of this study predate the infection). Cell type and time point are not known. The chain employs TRBV6-5 and TRBJ1-2; tentatively, D is TRBD1 (5 bases). The sequencing sample was made of PBMCs or a T cell subset sorted from them (not recorded which). Here the CDR3 reads CASSYDSGAYGYTF. In DNA, the CDR3 is TGTGCCAGCAGTTACGACAGCGGCGCTTATGGCTACACCTTC.